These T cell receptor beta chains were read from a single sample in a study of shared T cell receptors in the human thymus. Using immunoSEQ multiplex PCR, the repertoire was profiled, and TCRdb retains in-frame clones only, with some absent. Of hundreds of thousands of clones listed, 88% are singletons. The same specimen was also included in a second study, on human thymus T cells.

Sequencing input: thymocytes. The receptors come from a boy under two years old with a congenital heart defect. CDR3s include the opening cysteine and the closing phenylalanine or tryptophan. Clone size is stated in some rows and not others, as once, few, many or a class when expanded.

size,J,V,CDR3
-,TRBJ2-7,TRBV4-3,CASSQAQGYEQYF
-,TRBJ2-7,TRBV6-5,CASSSPSGSSYKQYF
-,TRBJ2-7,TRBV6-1,CASREGARDEQYF
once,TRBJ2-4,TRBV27,CASSAPGTRNIQYF
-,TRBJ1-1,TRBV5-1,CASSPRPEAFF
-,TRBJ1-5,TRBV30,CAWSAMVQTGSSNQPQHF
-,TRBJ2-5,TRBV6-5,CASSYSGGFQETQYF
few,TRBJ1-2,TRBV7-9,CASSLGAPGEYGYGYTF
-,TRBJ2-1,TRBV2,CASSDGGLAGTLDNEQFF
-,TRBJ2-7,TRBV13,CASSSTTGPSYEQYF
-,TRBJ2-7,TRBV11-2,CASSLDLSGPTYEQYF
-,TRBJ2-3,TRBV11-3,CASSPSSGRKGNTQYF
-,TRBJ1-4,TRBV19,CASSMGPLRGEKLFF
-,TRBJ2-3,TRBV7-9,CASSFPGRDTQYF
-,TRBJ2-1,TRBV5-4,CASSGREGNEQFF
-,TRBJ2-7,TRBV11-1,CASSPRRAGRPYEQYF
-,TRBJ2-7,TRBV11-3,CASSCPGTAESTCYEQYF
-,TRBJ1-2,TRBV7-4,CASSPLTEIGYGYTF
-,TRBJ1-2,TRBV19,CASSIPEAGEDYGYTF
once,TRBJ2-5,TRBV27,CASSYTGEINETQYF
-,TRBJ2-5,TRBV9,CASSVGPAGGSETQYF
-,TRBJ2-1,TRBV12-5,CASGYSSGRANEQFF
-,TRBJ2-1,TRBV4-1,CASSQVGTRDNRSYNEQFF
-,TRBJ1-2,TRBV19,CASSGGGGYGYTF
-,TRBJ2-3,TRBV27,CASSPFGQCHFTDTQYF
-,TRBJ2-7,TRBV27,CASSLLAGDYEQYF
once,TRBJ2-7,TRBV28,CASGGYPQTYEQYF
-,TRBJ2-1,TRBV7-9,CASSLAQGNEQFF
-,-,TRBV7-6,CASSLANDYEQYF
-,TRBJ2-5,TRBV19,CASSTGNPEETQYF
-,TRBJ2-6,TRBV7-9,CASSVQGAREPGANVLTF
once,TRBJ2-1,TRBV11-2,CASSLYRAGAYNEQFF
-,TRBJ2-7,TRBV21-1,CASSKERTSGSYEQYF
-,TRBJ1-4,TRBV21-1,CASTYRVKDEKLFF
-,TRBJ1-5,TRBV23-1,CASPGQIGGEGNQPQHF